The TCR beta chain under discussion was sequenced for a study of cytomegalovirus exposure and HLA in healthy donors. General study findings and limits: Cytomegalovirus association was assigned to over 150 TCR beta chains. Across all donors, roughly uniform sequencing depth was an assumption of the presence/absence analyses.

The PCR made use of 60 Vbeta and 13 Jbeta primers. Some clones are missing from TCRdb's copy, which holds only in-frame ones; the method was immunoSEQ multiplex PCR. This table holds roughly 120,000 clones, 15% found once. With regard to this clone: Its antigen remains unknown. Other DNA sequences from this sample encode an identical CDR3 as well.

Per germline, CDR1 SGDLS and CDR2 YYNGEE. With 0 bases removed from V and 0 bases from J, the gap between germline ends came to 9 bases. This CDR3 has 15 amino acids. This sequence joins TRBV9 and TRBJ1-1; D perhaps matches TRBD1 (6 bases). The sequence came from a woman aged 18-30 years in good health and CMV-seronegative. Sequencing was done on a sample of PBMCs. CDR3 in DNA: TGTGCCAGCAGCGTAGATGGACAGATGAACACTGAAGCTTTCTTT. Translating gives CASSVDGQMNTEAFF.